These 17 T cell receptor beta chains were sequenced from one sample in a study of PD-1 and CTLA-4 blockade in melanoma. TCRdb's table, derived via immunoSEQ multiplex PCR, lists solely in-frame clones and lacks some. The data show tens of thousands of clones, roughly 90% seen once. Sequences were derived from CD8+ T cells from peripheral blood, sampled from a patient given anti-PD-1 treatment. These receptors all come from a human donor with melanoma.

The chain links TRBV7-9 to TRBJ1-1; 7 bases are a match to TRBD1. V shed 6 bases, J shed 6 bases, and the junction held 4 bases outside the gene matches. This CDR3 is 12 amino acids long. Germline V gene data show CDR1 as SEHNR and CDR2 as FQNEAQ (reference sequence). The CDR3 loop is CASSHTGAEAFF. The CDR3 DNA sequence: TGTGCCAGCAGTCACACAGGGGCTGAAGCTTTCTTT.

V usage is TRBV15 and J usage is TRBJ1-1; no definite D call. V dropped 8 bases and J dropped 4 bases, with 17 bases sitting between them. Germline values: CDR1 LNHNV, CDR2 YYDKDF (reference sequence). This CDR3 region has 14 residues. The CDR3 bases are TGTGCCACCCCTCGGTGGGAGGGAAGCACTGAAGCTTTCTTT. It specifies CATPRWEGSTEAFF.

The chain recombines TRBV9 with TRBJ2-7; either TRBD1 or TRBD2 may fit D (5 bases each). This CDR3 comprises 16 residues. Germline loops: CDR1 SGDLS, CDR2 YYNGEE. V was trimmed by 4 bases and J by 3 bases, leaving 20 bases between them. The CDR3 sequence is CASSKEGTVTYYEQYF. CDR3 DNA: TGTGCCAGCAGCAAAGAGGGGACGGTGACATACTACGAGCAGTACTTC.

The chain combines TRBV27 with TRBJ1-1; D call uncertain. The CDR3 runs to 13 residues. The ends were cut back, 5 bases at V and 1 base at J, with 8 bases in the middle. The germline gives CDR1 MNHEY, CDR2 SMNVEV (reference sequence). DNA for the CDR3: TGTGCCAGCAGTCCCTCGGCGAACACTGAAGCTTTCTTT. This translates into CASSPSANTEAFF.

This chain connects TRBV7-8 to TRBJ2-3; D is perhaps TRBD1 or TRBD2 (6 bases each). In germline, CDR1 is SGHVS, CDR2 FQNEAQ. Deletions cut 5 bases from V and 5 bases from J, with 20 bases between. The CDR3 extends over 16 amino acids. Written as DNA, the CDR3 is TGTGCCAGCAGCCCCCTAGCGATGGTAGGGGGAGATACGCAGTATTTT. Encoded protein: CASSPLAMVGGDTQYF. The full variable domain, completed using reference TRBV7-8 and TRBJ2-3, is GAGVSQSPRYKVAKRGQDVALRCDPISGHVSLFWYQQALGQGPEFLTYFQNEAQLDKSGLPSDRFFAERPEGSVSTLKIQRTQQEDSAVYLCASSPLAMVGGDTQYFGPGTRLTVL.

The chain recombines TRBV5-1 with TRBJ2-5, with a weak D call TRBD2 (6 bases). V lost 4 bases, J lost 1 base, and 14 bases lay in between. The germline gives CDR1 SGHRS, CDR2 YFSETQ. The CDR3 contains 15 residues. The CDR3, as DNA: TGCGCCAGCAGCCCCTACGGGGGACCCCAAGAGACCCAGTACTTC. Translation: CASSPYGGPQETQYF.

The rearrangement joins TRBV6-1 to TRBJ2-2, with D hard to call. V was shortened by 1 base and J by 0 bases, with 3 bases between the two germline ends. Germline CDR1 and CDR2: MNHNS and SASEGT. The CDR3 runs 14 residues. DNA for the CDR3: TGTGCCAGCAGTGAAGGGTCGAACACCGGGGAGCTGTTTTTT. Its translation is CASSEGSNTGELFF.

To note about this clone: At one end, the junction sequence differs from germline, possibly due to a read error. The V gene is TRBV15, the J gene TRBJ1-1; TRBD1 matches at 9 bases. The CDR3 has 17 residues. Germline assignment: CDR1 LNHNV and CDR2 YYDKDF (reference sequence). The CDR3 here is CATSRDIGQGKNAEAFF. Written as DNA, the CDR3 is TGTGCCACCAGCAGAGATATCGGACAGGGGAAGAACGCTGAAGCTTTCTTT. Full variable domain (missing parts from reference TRBV15 and TRBJ1-1): DAMVIQNPRYQVTQFGKPVTLSCSQTLNHNVMYWYQQKSSQAPKLLFHYYDKDFNNEADTPDNFQSRRPNTSFCFLDIRSPGLGDTAMYLCATSRDIGQGKNAEAFFGQGTRLTVV.

This chain links TRBV2 with TRBJ2-2, with TRBD2 matching 7 bases. With V trimmed by 5 bases and J by 6 bases, 21 bases remained unmatched. CDR3 length: 19 residues. Germline CDR1 is SNHLY and CDR2 is FYNNEI. The CDR3 protein is CASSRTDGTILPASGELFF. The CDR3 nucleotides read TGTGCCAGCAGTCGGACTGACGGGACTATCCTTCCGGCGTCCGGGGAGCTGTTTTTT. Combining the CDR3 with reference TRBV2 and TRBJ2-2 gives the whole variable domain EPEVTQTPSHQVTQMGQEVILRCVPISNHLYFYWYRQILGQKVEFLVSFYNNEISEKSEIFDDQFSVERPDGSNFTLKIRSTKLEDSAMYFCASSRTDGTILPASGELFFGEGSRLTVL.

The chain is built from TRBV27 and TRBJ2-3; D is unresolved. This CDR3 region has 15 residues. V lost 3 bases and J lost 3, with 13 bases in between. Germline V gene sequence: CDR1 MNHEY, CDR2 SMNVEV (reference sequence). The CDR3 DNA reads TGTGCCAGCAGTTTGTGGAGTTCCTTGACAGATACGCAGTATTTT. Amino acids: CASSLWSSLTDTQYF.

CDR3 sequence (DNA): TGTGCCAGCAGAGACAGGGTTCTCTATGGCTACACCTTC. Protein product: CASRDRVLYGYTF. This chain joins TRBV6-5 and TRBJ1-2, with 7 bases that match TRBD1. The CDR3 sequence is 13 residues long. Trimming took 6 bases from V and 4 from J; bases not matched to a gene: 5. Germline CDR1 reads MNHEY; CDR2 reads SVGAGI.

This clone was observed once. This sequence joins TRBV2 and TRBJ2-5; D possibly uses TRBD1 or TRBD2 (5 bases each). Per germline, CDR1 SNHLY and CDR2 FYNNEI. V lost 1 base to trimming and J lost 2 bases, with 14 bases between them. The CDR3 consists of 16 residues. The CDR3 spells CASSEGGAYTQETQYF. The DNA for the CDR3 is TGTGCCAGCAGTGAAGGAGGGGCGTACACTCAAGAGACCCAGTACTTC.

The rearrangement links TRBV3-1 (or the pseudogene TRBV3-2) to TRBJ2-1; 10 bases line up with TRBD2. V gave up 2 bases and J gave up 6 bases; unmatched junction bases: 4. Germline V gene data show CDR1 as LGHDT and CDR2 as YNNKEL (reference sequence). The CDR3 is 15 residues long. CDR3 nucleotides: TGTGCCAGCAGCCAACTAGCGGGGGCCCCCAATGAGCAGTTCTTC. This translates into CASSQLAGAPNEQFF.

This chain uses TRBV5-8 with TRBJ1-1; D gene unclear. Per germline, CDR1 SGHTS and CDR2 YDEGEE. Deletions cut 4 bases from V and 6 bases from J, with 10 bases between. The CDR3 covers 12 residues. CDR3 nucleotide sequence: TGTGCCAGCAGCCACGGGAGAGCTGAAGCTTTCTTT. It codes for CASSHGRAEAFF.

The V call is TRBV28, the J call TRBJ1-5, with TRBD1 as a possible D gene (5 bases). The V end was cut by 10 bases, the J end by 1 base, with 8 bases between. Germline V gene data show CDR1 as MDHEN and CDR2 as SYDVKM. The CDR3 spans 12 residues. The CDR3 protein is CATRDSNQPQHF. CDR3 sequence (DNA): TGTGCCACCCGGGACAGCAATCAGCCCCAGCATTTT.

The chain recombines TRBV27 with TRBJ1-2; 9 nucleotides align to TRBD1. The CDR3 loop spans 14 amino acids. With 7 bases clipped from V and 1 base from J, the junction kept 4 bases outside the gene matches. The germline V gene has CDR1 MNHEY and CDR2 SMNVEV (reference sequence). CDR3 residues: CASNTGGYNYGYTF. The CDR3 DNA is TGTGCCAGCAATACAGGGGGCTATAACTATGGCTACACCTTC.

This chain uses TRBV27 with TRBJ2-1, with D perhaps matching TRBD1 or TRBD2 (6 bases each). Germline assignment: CDR1 MNHEY and CDR2 SMNVEV (reference sequence). The CDR3 extends over 14 amino acids. V dropped 8 bases and J dropped 2 bases, with 13 bases sitting between them. The CDR3 bases are TGTGCCAGCCGGGGGCAGGGGCCCTACAATGAGCAGTTCTTC. It codes for CASRGQGPYNEQFF.